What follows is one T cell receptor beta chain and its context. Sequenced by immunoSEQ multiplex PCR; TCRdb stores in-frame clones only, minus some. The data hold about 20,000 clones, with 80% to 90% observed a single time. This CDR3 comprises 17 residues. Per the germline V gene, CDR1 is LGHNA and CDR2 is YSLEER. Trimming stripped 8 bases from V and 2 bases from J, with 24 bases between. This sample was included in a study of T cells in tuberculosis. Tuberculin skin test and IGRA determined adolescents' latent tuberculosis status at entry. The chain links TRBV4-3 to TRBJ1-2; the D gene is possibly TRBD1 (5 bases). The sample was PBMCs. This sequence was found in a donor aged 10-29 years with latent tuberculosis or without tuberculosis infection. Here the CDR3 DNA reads TGCGCCAGCCCAGAGGGGTTGAAACGGGCGGGGAACTATGGCTACACCTTC. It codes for CASPEGLKRAGNYGYTF.